This TCR beta chain was identified during a study of CXCR3-negative and CXCR3-positive naive CD8 T cells. The method, 5' RACE with UMI labels, was used to prepare the TRB cDNA libraries. TCRdb reprocessed the 5' RACE reads and stores each CDR3 protein as one record, lacking DNA. The listing records fewer than 140,000 distinct CDR3 sequences. Study-level points and caveats: CXCR3-positive naive cells had more hydrophobic TRB CDR3s than CXCR3-negative naive cells. Unlike memory cells, which differed, naive CXCR3-negative and CXCR3-positive cells had similar TRBV-TRBJ usage.

CDR1 DFQATT and CDR2 SNEGSKA come from the germline V gene (reference sequence). The CDR3 totals 16 residues. Concerning this clonotype itself: The antigen remains unidentified.

This clonotype was sampled from a human donor in good health. Some clones in this sample may be carry-over from other donors' samples. Sequencing was performed on naive CXCR3+ CD8+ T cells from blood. Subset denoted: CD45RO-CCR7+CD27+CD95- naive CD8+ T cells expressing CXCR3 (TNR3+). The genes are TRBV20-1 and TRBJ2-1; there is no DNA to check the TCRdb D call of TRBD1. The CDR3 region is CSARDLGGISYNEQFF.